This is a list of T cell receptor beta chains from one sample in a study of blood T cells in healthy people across ages. Each CDR3 protein is one row after TCRdb ran MiXCR on the 5' RACE reads. The profile shows around 620,000 distinct CDR3 sequences, 27% of them singletons. The sample was blood. The receptor source for this set is a woman between 65 and 79 years old in good health. Both conserved end residues are part of each CDR3. Each record gives: V gene, J gene, clone size, CDR3 length, D gene, CDR3 protein, CDR3 DNA. D genes are given only for firm matches. Some rows have no size entry. The others give once, few or many, or a class for an expanded clone.

>TRBV29-1|TRBJ2-7|NA|12|TRBD1
CSVVGQNGEQYF
TGCAGCGTTGTGGGACAGAACGGCGAGCAGTACTTC
>TRBV7-2|TRBJ1-2|NA|15|NA
CASRRGAPTNYGYTF
TGTGCCAGCCGTCGCGGGGCCCCAACTAACTATGGCTACACCTTC
>TRBV5-1|TRBJ1-2|NA|14|TRBD1
CASSQGQGAGGYTF
TGCGCCAGTAGCCAAGGACAGGGGGCGGGCGGCTACACCTTC
>TRBV20-1|TRBJ1-2|NA|12|NA
CSALPPGYGYTF
TGCAGTGCACTGCCCCCAGGGTATGGCTACACCTTC
>TRBV20-1|TRBJ2-5|NA|12|NA
CSASLGPETQYF
TGCAGTGCTAGTCTGGGGCCAGAGACCCAGTACTTC
>TRBV21-1|TRBJ1-2|NA|14|NA
CASSKDGGTQGYTF
TGTGCCAGCAGCAAAGACGGGGGTACCCAAGGCTACACCTTC
>TRBV18|TRBJ2-5|NA|15|TRBD1
CASSPTQGAGETQYF
TGTGCCAGCTCACCTACGCAGGGGGCTGGGGAGACCCAGTACTTC
>TRBV27|TRBJ2-2|NA|18|TRBD2
CASQFRLAGGRGTGELFF
TGTGCCAGCCAATTCCGACTAGCGGGGGGCCGCGGCACCGGGGAGCTGTTTTTT
>TRBV6-6|TRBJ1-5|NA|15|NA
CASSRDGVVGQPQHF
TGTGCCAGCAGTCGCGACGGAGTCGTAGGTCAGCCCCAGCATTTT
>TRBV6-6|TRBJ1-2|NA|16|NA
CASSYLGRDNPRGYTF
TGTGCCAGCAGTTACCTTGGCCGGGACAATCCCCGGGGCTACACCTTC
>TRBV5-1|TRBJ1-3|NA|17|NA
CASSLDFPPDSGNTIYF
TGCGCCAGCAGCTTGGATTTTCCCCCAGACTCCGGAAACACCATATATTTT
>TRBV7-3|TRBJ1-1|NA|15|NA
CASSLRGAKGTEAFF
TGTGCCAGCAGCTTACGTGGGGCTAAGGGCACTGAAGCTTTCTTT
>TRBV4-3|TRBJ2-7|few|14|TRBD1
CASSQSRQGYEQYF
TGCGCCAGCAGCCAATCTCGACAGGGTTACGAGCAGTACTTC
>TRBV5-1|TRBJ1-2|few|15|NA
CASSLGNTKFYGYTF
TGCGCCAGCAGCTTGGGGAATACCAAATTCTATGGCTACACCTTC
>TRBV27|TRBJ2-7|NA|13|NA
CASSLNRNYEQYF
TGTGCCAGCAGTTTAAACAGAAACTACGAGCAGTACTTC
>TRBV20-1|TRBJ2-3|NA|13|TRBD1
CSVMTGGTDTQYF
TGCAGTGTTATGACAGGGGGCACAGATACGCAGTATTTT
>TRBV20-1|TRBJ2-3|few|15|TRBD2
CSARDAGGPGDTQYF
TGCAGTGCTAGAGATGCGGGGGGGCCGGGGGATACGCAGTATTTT
>TRBV6-5|TRBJ2-3|few|13|NA
CASSYGDGSTQYF
TGTGCCAGCAGTTACGGGGACGGCAGTACGCAGTATTTT
>TRBV29-1|TRBJ2-5|NA|13|TRBD1
CASPTGTQETQYF
TGCGCCTCCCCGACAGGGACACAAGAGACCCAGTACTTC
>TRBV4-3|TRBJ1-2|once|18|NA
CASSQGYIGQGPNYGYTF
TGCGCCAGCAGCCAAGGCTATATCGGGCAGGGTCCTAACTATGGCTACACCTTC
>TRBV28|TRBJ2-5|many|13|NA
CASRKQGKETQYF
TGTGCCAGCAGAAAGCAGGGGAAAGAGACCCAGTACTTC
>TRBV5-5|TRBJ2-7|few|17|NA
CASSLGAGGAFFSEQYF
TGTGCCAGCAGCTTGGGGGCCGGAGGGGCTTTCTTCTCGGAGCAGTACTTC
>TRBV29-1|TRBJ1-2|few|13|NA
CSASPWGDQGYTF
TGCAGCGCCTCCCCTTGGGGGGACCAGGGTTACACCTTC
>TRBV20-1|TRBJ2-7|few|12|NA
CSARGAAYEQYF
TGCAGTGCTAGAGGGGCGGCGTACGAGCAGTACTTC
>TRBV6-4|TRBJ2-2|NA|15|TRBD2
CASRPTSLIGGELFF
TGTGCCAGCAGACCGACTAGCCTTATAGGCGGGGAGCTGTTTTTT
>TRBV20-1|TRBJ2-3|few|16|TRBD2
CSARGATSGGADTQYF
TGCAGTGCTAGAGGGGCGACTAGCGGGGGGGCAGATACGCAGTATTTT
>TRBV29-1|TRBJ1-1|few|15|NA
CSVGPPGLMNTEAFF
TGCAGCGTTGGTCCGCCAGGACTTATGAACACTGAAGCTTTCTTT
>TRBV6-6|TRBJ1-2|few|15|NA
CASSYTGSGGYGYTF
TGTGCCAGCAGTTACACAGGTTCGGGGGGCTATGGCTACACCTTC
>TRBV3-1|TRBJ2-3|NA|13|NA
CASSPTVRDTQYF
TGTGCCAGCAGCCCCACCGTACGGGATACGCAGTATTTT
>TRBV3-1|TRBJ1-3|NA|12|NA
CASSPQGRGLYF
TGTGCCAGCAGCCCCCAGGGCAGGGGATTATATTTT
>TRBV29-1|TRBJ1-1|few|15|NA
CSVEDQEGWKVKAFF
TGCAGCGTCGAAGATCAAGAGGGGTGGAAAGTAAAAGCTTTCTTT
>TRBV15|TRBJ2-1|few|15|NA
CATSSGGGAGNEQFF
TGTGCCACCAGCAGTGGCGGCGGGGCTGGCAATGAGCAGTTCTTC
>TRBV21-1|TRBJ2-6|few|16|NA
CASILDGLSGANVLTF
TGTGCCAGCATCTTGGACGGCCTCTCTGGGGCCAACGTCCTGACTTTC
>TRBV5-1|TRBJ2-1|NA|16|TRBD1
CASDGTGGRSYNEQFF
TGCGCCAGTGACGGCACAGGGGGCAGGTCCTACAATGAGCAATTCTTC
>TRBV3-1|TRBJ2-1|few|16|TRBD2
CASSQGLAGGPNEQFF
TGTGCCAGCAGCCAAGGATTAGCGGGGGGGCCTAATGAGCAGTTCTTC
>TRBV5-1|TRBJ2-6|NA|17|TRBD2
CASSLLAGNSGANVLTF
TGCGCCAGCAGCTTGTTAGCGGGGAACTCTGGGGCCAACGTCCTGACTTTC
>TRBV7-2|TRBJ2-3|NA|15|NA
CASSLAAGTPDTQYF
TGTGCCAGCAGCTTAGCGGCGGGGACCCCAGATACGCAGTATTTT
>TRBV7-2|TRBJ1-2|few|13|NA
CASSPGQRNNYTF
TGTGCCAGCAGCCCCGGCCAGAGAAATAACTACACCTTC
>TRBV2|TRBJ2-5|few|13|NA
CASSEIDVGTQYF
TGTGCCAGCAGTGAAATAGACGTCGGGACCCAGTACTTC
>TRBV6-5|TRBJ2-7|NA|13|NA
CASNNGGPYEQYF
TGTGCCAGCAACAATGGGGGGCCCTACGAGCAGTACTTC
>TRBV3-1|TRBJ2-1|NA|15|NA
CASSQDGPLYNEQFF
TGTGCCAGCAGCCAAGATGGACCTTTATACAATGAGCAGTTCTTC
>TRBV12-3/TRBV12-4|TRBJ1-5|few|16|NA
CASSLVGELSNQPQHF
TGTGCCAGCAGTTTAGTAGGGGAACTCAGCAATCAGCCCCAGCATTTT
>TRBV5-1|TRBJ2-2|once|14|NA
CASSFTGLTGELFF
TGCGCCAGCAGCTTTACCGGGTTAACCGGGGAGCTGTTTTTT
>TRBV2|TRBJ1-6|few|15|TRBD1
CASSEDRGYNSPLHF
TGTGCCAGCAGTGAAGACAGGGGCTATAATTCACCCCTCCACTTT
>TRBV18|TRBJ2-7|NA|16|TRBD2
CASSPPGLAGGNEQYF
TGTGCCAGCTCACCACCAGGCCTAGCGGGAGGCAACGAGCAGTACTTC
>TRBV20-1|TRBJ2-7|few|12|NA
CSARGQDYKQYF
TGCAGTGCTAGAGGTCAGGATTATAAGCAGTACTTC
>TRBV4-3|TRBJ1-6|NA|18|TRBD1
CASSQDGRQGTYNSPLHF
TGCGCCAGCAGCCAAGATGGGAGACAGGGGACCTATAATTCACCCCTCCACTTT
>TRBV9|TRBJ2-6|once|17|TRBD1
CASSALGQGAGANVLTF
TGTGCCAGCAGCGCCCTCGGACAGGGAGCTGGGGCCAACGTCCTGACTTTC
>TRBV5-1|TRBJ2-1|NA|15|TRBD2
CASSSLTSGDNEQFF
TGCGCCAGCAGCTCCCTGACTAGCGGCGACAATGAGCAGTTCTTC
>TRBV29-1|TRBJ1-5|once|14|NA
CSVGENYSNQPQHF
TGCAGCGTTGGGGAAAACTATAGCAATCAGCCCCAGCATTTT
>TRBV27|TRBJ1-2|few|15|NA
CASSLSWGIMDGYTF
TGTGCCAGCAGTTTAAGTTGGGGGATCATGGATGGCTACACCTTC
>TRBV18|TRBJ2-7|few|15|TRBD2
CASSQVSGGIDEQYF
TGTGCCAGCTCACAAGTAAGCGGGGGGATCGACGAGCAGTACTTC
>TRBV7-9|TRBJ2-5|NA|14|TRBD2
CASSLVASGPSQYF
TGTGCCAGCAGCTTAGTGGCTAGCGGACCCTCCCAGTACTTC
>TRBV7-8|TRBJ1-1|NA|14|NA
CASLTTEMNTEAFF
TGTGCCAGCTTGACGACAGAAATGAACACTGAAGCTTTCTTT
>TRBV4-3|TRBJ2-1|NA|15|NA
CASSQVSAGDNEQFF
TGCGCCAGCAGCCAAGTCTCGGCAGGGGATAATGAGCAGTTCTTC